The rows below give T cell receptor beta chains drawn from one sample of a study of cytotoxic CD8 clonotypes in ibrutinib-treated CLL. Some clones are missing from TCRdb's copy, which holds only in-frame ones; the method was immunoSEQ multiplex PCR. Here the sample spans 30,000 or so clones, 62% being singletons. Here the sequenced sample was PBMCs, taken before ibrutinib treatment. The source of these receptors is a human donor with chronic lymphocytic leukemia. CDR3s include the opening cysteine and the closing phenylalanine or tryptophan. D genes are given only for firm matches. Size is omitted from some rows. Given values are once, few, many or a class for expanded clones.

v_gene	j_gene	d_gene	abundance	CDR3nt	CDR3aa
TRBV28	TRBJ1-4	TRBD1	NA	TGTGCCAGCAGCCTGACAGGGGGCCATGAAAAACTGTTTTTT	CASSLTGGHEKLFF
TRBV25-1	TRBJ2-7	NA	once	TGTGCCAGCAGTGACCCCAACAGGATCTCCTACGAGCAGTACTTC	CASSDPNRISYEQYF
TRBV5-1	TRBJ2-4	TRBD2	NA	TGCGCCAGCAGCCCCGCGGGACTAGCGGCACAAAACATTCAGTACTTC	CASSPAGLAAQNIQYF
TRBV28	TRBJ1-5	NA	NA	TGTGCCAGCAGGTCGGGGGGGTTTCATGGTAAGCCCCAGCATTTT	CASRSGGFHGKPQHF
TRBV28	TRBJ2-7	NA	NA	TGTGCCAGCAAACAGTGGAGGGGACCCTCCTACGAGCAGTACTTC	CASKQWRGPSYEQYF
TRBV10-3	TRBJ2-7	NA	NA	TGTGCCATCAGTACAGGTTCCCTCTCCTACGAGCAGTACTTC	CAISTGSLSYEQYF
TRBV28	TRBJ1-3	TRBD1	few	TGTGCCATAGGACAGGTGAACTCTGGAAACACCATATATTTT	CAIGQVNSGNTIYF
TRBV6-5	TRBJ2-2	NA	NA	TGTGCCAGCAGTTATCCCCGGCCTTGGGTGGAGCTGTTTTTT	CASSYPRPWVELFF
TRBV29-1	TRBJ2-1	TRBD2	NA	TGCAGCGCGAGGGGGACTAGCGCCCCTAGATCCTCGGGTGAGCAGTTCTTC	CSARGTSAPRSSGEQFF
TRBV20-1	TRBJ2-1	NA	NA	TGCAGTGCTAGAGATCGGAGTGAGCAGTTCTTC	CSARDRSEQFF
TRBV5-4	TRBJ1-6	TRBD1	NA	TGTGCCAGCACGGGGACAGGGAGAAATTCACCCCTCCACTTT	CASTGTGRNSPLHF
TRBV7-8	TRBJ1-2	NA	NA	TGTGCCAGCAGCTTAACCGATTACTATGGCTACACCTTC	CASSLTDYYGYTF
TRBV7-9	TRBJ2-3	TRBD2	NA	TGTGCCAGCAGCTTTACTAGCGGTAGCACAGATACGCAGTATTTT	CASSFTSGSTDTQYF
TRBV5-1	TRBJ2-5	TRBD1	NA	TGCGCCAGCAGCTCCATACCGGGGACAGGGGGCCGAGAGACCCAGTACTTC	CASSSIPGTGGRETQYF
TRBV23-1	TRBJ2-2	NA	NA	TGCGCCAGCAGTCAATCGAGTCCGTCCGCCGCATGGGCCACCGGGGAGCTGTTTTTT	CASSQSSPSAAWATGELFF
TRBV6-1	TRBJ1-2	NA	NA	TGTGCCAGCAGTCTCGTGAGGGACGATGGCTACACCTTC	CASSLVRDDGYTF
TRBV5-5	TRBJ2-1	TRBD1	NA	TGTGCCAGCAGCTCTGGACAGGGGGTAATGAGGCGGTTCTTC	CASSSGQGVMRRFF
TRBV9	TRBJ2-1	TRBD2	NA	TGTGCCAGCAGCGTATGGAGCGGGAGGGCCGGGACTCGCAATGAGCAGTTCTTC	CASSVWSGRAGTRNEQFF
TRBV28	TRBJ2-5	NA	NA	TGTGCCAGCAGTTACAAAGAGACCCAGTACTTC	CASSYKETQYF
TRBV29-1	TRBJ2-3	TRBD1	NA	TGCAGCGCGCAACCGACAGGGGGCGCGAGGGCAGATACGCAGTATTTT	CSAQPTGGARADTQYF
TRBV6-1	TRBJ1-3	NA	NA	TGTGCCAGCAGTGAATACAGCTCTGGAAACACCATATATTTT	CASSEYSSGNTIYF
TRBV5-1	TRBJ2-5	NA	NA	TGCGCCAGCAGCCCCCGCCCGGGGGCGCAGGAGACCCAGTACTTC	CASSPRPGAQETQYF
TRBV27	TRBJ1-1	NA	NA	TGTGCCAGCAGTTTAGGGGGGGGGCATGGTGAAGCTTTCTTT	CASSLGGGHGEAFF
TRBV2	TRBJ2-1	NA	few	TGTGCCAGCAGGCAGCTCAATGAGCAGTTCTTC	CASRQLNEQFF
TRBV29-1	TRBJ1-3	NA	NA	TGCAGCGTTGAAAGGGGGGACGGAGGGTTCTCTGGAAACACCATATATTTT	CSVERGDGGFSGNTIYF
TRBV5-1	TRBJ2-3	NA	NA	TGCGCCAGCAGCTTGGCGTATAGAAGCACAGATACGCAGTATTTT	CASSLAYRSTDTQYF
TRBV7-9	TRBJ2-1	TRBD1	NA	TGTGCCAGCAGCTTGGAGACAGGGTACAATGAGCAGTTCTTC	CASSLETGYNEQFF
TRBV13	TRBJ1-1	NA	NA	TGTGCCAGCAGGGGGCGGGGTAACACTGAAGCTTTCTTT	CASRGRGNTEAFF
TRBV7-6	TRBJ2-1	NA	NA	TGTGCCAGCAGCTTAACCGGGGCCACCAATGAGCAGTTCTTC	CASSLTGATNEQFF
TRBV27	TRBJ2-7	TRBD2	NA	TGTGCCAGCAGTTTCGTGGGTGGGCTAGCGGGAGATGAGCAGTACTTC	CASSFVGGLAGDEQYF
TRBV28	TRBJ2-1	TRBD1	NA	TGTGCCAGCAGCTTTGACAGGGGGGTTCTCAATGAGCAGTTCTTC	CASSFDRGVLNEQFF
TRBV6-1	TRBJ1-5	NA	NA	TGTGCCAGCAGTGATGGACACCATAGCAATCAGCCCCAGCATTTT	CASSDGHHSNQPQHF
TRBV5-1	TRBJ1-2	TRBD1	few	TGCGCCAGCAGCTTGGGCGTCGTCAGGGGGAACTATGGCTACACCTTC	CASSLGVVRGNYGYTF
TRBV19	TRBJ2-5	TRBD1	NA	TGTGCCACCTCCCCGGGACAGGGTTACGAGACCCAGTACTTC	CATSPGQGYETQYF